This entry lists 22 T cell receptor beta chains sequenced from one sample in a study of blood T cell repertoires in COVID-19. Sequencing was performed with immunoSEQ multiplex PCR; in TCRdb, only in-frame clones are kept and a portion is missing. The data hold about 73,000 clones, with around 83% observed a single time. Specimen: peripheral blood. These receptors were taken from a man aged 45-60 years with active COVID-19.

This chain connects TRBV7-3 to TRBJ2-2, with unresolved D. V shed 5 bases and J shed 4 bases, with 5 bases lying between them. This CDR3 is 12 amino acids long. The germline V gene has CDR1 SGHTA and CDR2 FQGTGA. CDR3 residues: CASSPSTGELFF. In DNA form, the CDR3 reads TGTGCCAGCAGCCCCTCCACCGGGGAGCTGTTTTTT.

CDR3 coding DNA: TGTGCCACCAGTAGAGTTGAACGGGAACTTCGGGGGGGCCTGACCGAGCAGTACTTC. Translating gives CATSRVERELRGGLTEQYF. The V gene is TRBV24-1, the J gene TRBJ2-7; 8 bases line up with TRBD2. This CDR3 has 19 residues. Germline CDR1 KGHDR, CDR2 SFDVKD. V trimming: 6 bases; J trimming: 6 bases; junction bases outside the gene matches: 24.

The chain employs TRBV6-5 and TRBJ1-4, with 8 bases that match TRBD1. Per the germline V gene, CDR1 is MNHEY and CDR2 is SVGAGI. This CDR3 region has 15 residues. Losses at the gene ends were 5 bases for V and 8 bases for J; bases not matched to a gene: 10. Here the CDR3 reads CASSPGDRLGEKLFF. As DNA, the CDR3 is TGTGCCAGCAGTCCCGGGGACAGGCTGGGGGAAAAACTGTTTTTT.

The rearrangement links TRBV2 to TRBJ2-7; D uncertain. The CDR3 is 9 amino acids. V lost 6 bases to trimming and J lost 10 bases, with 7 bases between them. Germline V CDR1 and CDR2: SNHLY, FYNNEI. The CDR3, as DNA: TGTGCCAGCAGCCTAGGCCAGTACTTC. Its translation is CASSLGQYF.

In this sample, this clone turned up once. The V gene is TRBV19, the J gene TRBJ2-7, with D possibly being TRBD2 (5 bases). Germline assignment: CDR1 LNHDA and CDR2 SQIVND (reference sequence). This CDR3 contains 11 residues. Trimming removed 3 bases from V and 7 bases from J, with 7 bases in between. The CDR3, as DNA: TGTGCCAGTAGTATCGGAGGTGAGCAGTACTTC. Translation gives CASSIGGEQYF.

The table lists this clone with a few counts. The chain joins TRBV19 to TRBJ1-5; 7 nucleotides agree with TRBD1. The J segment lost 0 bases and the V segment lost 5 bases, leaving 7 bases of the junction unmatched. CDR1 and CDR2 (germline): LNHDA, SQIVND (reference sequence). The CDR3 runs to 16 residues. The CDR3 DNA follows: TGTGCCAGTAGTGACAGGGAAGGATATAGCAATCAGCCCCAGCATTTT. It specifies CASSDREGYSNQPQHF.

The chain joins TRBV5-4 to TRBJ2-7; 8 bases fit TRBD1. The CDR3 sequence is 15 residues long. CDR1 is SGHNT and CDR2 is YYREEE in the germline V gene (reference sequence). V was pared by 0 bases and J by 3 bases, with 5 bases of the junction left unmatched. CDR3 coding DNA: TGTGCCAGCAGCTTGGATCAGGGGGCGGGCTACGAGCAGTACTTC. Translating it yields CASSLDQGAGYEQYF.

The chain couples TRBV27 to TRBJ2-5, with D tentatively TRBD1 (5 bases). V lost 3 bases and J 2 bases, leaving 10 bases between the germline ends. CDR1 and CDR2 (germline): MNHEY, SMNVEV (reference sequence). The CDR3 length is 14 residues. This CDR3 is CASSFIQEQETQYF. DNA for the CDR3: TGTGCCAGCAGTTTTATACAGGAACAAGAGACCCAGTACTTC.

The chain uses TRBV5-5 and TRBJ1-1; 8 bases fit TRBD1. The V gene's germline CDR1 is SGHKS and CDR2 YYEKEE (reference sequence). J was trimmed by 1 base and V by 1 base; bases with no gene match: 3. The CDR3 runs to 15 residues. The CDR3 DNA reads as TGTGCCAGCAGCTTGATAGGACAGGGGAACACTGAAGCTTTCTTT. This codes for CASSLIGQGNTEAFF.

The chain has TRBV5-1 and TRBJ2-3, with D unclear. This CDR3 has 14 residues. Trimming took 2 bases from V and 1 from J, leaving 8 bases between them. Germline lookup yields CDR1 SGHRS and CDR2 YFSETQ. The CDR3 loop reads CASSFNSRTDTQYF. The CDR3 region has the DNA TGCGCCAGCAGCTTTAATTCCCGCACAGATACGCAGTATTTT.

This clone showed up just once. V usage is TRBV6-5 and J usage is TRBJ2-7, with 7 positions matching TRBD1. Germline values: CDR1 MNHEY, CDR2 SVGAGI. The ends lost 2 bases at V and 4 bases at J; junction bases unmatched: 5. The CDR3 contains 14 residues. The chain's CDR3 is CASSYGDRFYEQYF. DNA for the CDR3: TGTGCCAGCAGTTACGGGGACAGATTTTACGAGCAGTACTTC.

V usage is TRBV3-1 (or the pseudogene TRBV3-2) and J usage is TRBJ1-3; D remains ambiguous. V was pared by 1 base and J by 3 bases, with 4 bases between. This CDR3 is 13 amino acids long. Germline lookup yields CDR1 LGHDT and CDR2 YNNKEL (reference sequence). CDR3 in DNA: TGTGCCAGCAGCCAAGTCCATGGAAACACCATATATTTT. Amino acid sequence: CASSQVHGNTIYF.

V and J are TRBV7-2 and TRBJ2-5, with 7 bases aligning to TRBD2. Near its end, the DNA agrees better with TRBJ2-7, so the J call may be wrong. The CDR3 loop spans 13 amino acids. Per germline, CDR1 SGHTA and CDR2 FQGNSA. The CDR3 DNA reads as TGTGCCAGCAGCCGGGACTACCCCTACGAGCAGTACTTC. Protein sequence: CASSRDYPYEQYF.

The chain carries TRBV6-6 and TRBJ1-3; the D is unclear. The CDR3 loop spans 11 amino acids. V lost 10 bases to trimming and J lost 2 bases, with 6 bases between them. In germline, CDR1 is MNHNY, CDR2 SVGAGI (reference sequence). This CDR3 reads CATTAGNTIYF. DNA for the CDR3: TGTGCCACCACGGCTGGAAACACCATATATTTT.

The genes are TRBV30 and TRBJ2-1; D gene ambiguous. Germline CDR1 GTSNPN, CDR2 SVGIG (reference sequence). The V gene lost 3 bases and the J gene lost 3 bases, with 9 bases spanning the gap. The CDR3 loop spans 13 amino acids. The CDR3 spells CAWSLTYYNEQFF. The DNA for the CDR3 is TGTGCCTGGAGCCTGACATACTACAATGAGCAGTTCTTC. The full variable domain, rest sourced from reference TRBV30 and TRBJ2-1, is SQTIHQWPATLVQPVGSPLSLECTVEGTSNPNLYWYRQAAGRGLQLLFYSVGIGQISSEVPQNLSASRPQDRQFILSSKKLLLSDSGFYLCAWSLTYYNEQFFGPGTRLTVL.

This sequence joins TRBV5-8 and TRBJ2-7, with 7 nucleotides matching TRBD2. The CDR3 length is 15 residues. Germline lookup yields CDR1 SGHTS and CDR2 YDEGEE. With V trimmed by 2 bases and J by 4 bases, 9 bases remained unmatched. In DNA, the CDR3 is TGTGCCAGCAGCTTAAAAATAGCGGGTCTTTACGAGCAGTACTTC. This translates into CASSLKIAGLYEQYF.

This clone was observed a handful of times. The chain joins TRBV14 to TRBJ2-7; 7 bases fit TRBD1. The CDR3 is made up of 15 amino acids. The germline V gene encodes CDR1 SGHDN and CDR2 FVKESK. The V and J ends lost 4 bases and 2 bases, in that order; junction bases with no gene match: 8. The CDR3 region has the DNA TGTGCCAGCAGCCCTACGACAGGGTTTGCCTACGAGCAGTACTTC. Translated: CASSPTTGFAYEQYF.

The V and J genes are TRBV29-1 and TRBJ2-1; tentative D call: TRBD2 (6 bases). This CDR3 is 13 amino acids long. Trimming took off 0 bases at V and 14 bases at J, with 17 bases between the two ends. The germline gives CDR1 SQVTM, CDR2 ANQGSEA. CDR3 region: CSVEDSGTRSKFF. As DNA, the CDR3 is TGCAGCGTTGAAGATTCGGGGACTCGGAGCAAGTTCTTC.

This chain links TRBV18 with TRBJ1-2, with 10 bases fitting TRBD1. The CDR3 is made up of 15 amino acids. Looked up from germline, CDR1 is KGHSH and CDR2 is LQKENI. V trimming: 9 bases; J trimming: 6 bases; junction bases outside the gene matches: 13. This CDR3 is CASSASTGTGDGYTF. CDR3 bases: TGTGCCAGTTCTGCGTCCACCGGGACAGGGGATGGCTACACCTTC.

The chain uses TRBV28 and TRBJ2-7, with 10 bases that match TRBD2. This CDR3 spans 19 amino acids. Germline values: CDR1 MDHEN, CDR2 SYDVKM. Trimming at V came to 2 bases and at J to 8 bases, leaving 21 bases not matched to a gene. CDR3 residues: CASSLMERLAGLLVVQQYF. DNA of the CDR3: TGTGCCAGCAGTTTAATGGAGAGACTAGCGGGCCTTCTGGTAGTTCAGCAGTACTTC.

This chain links TRBV27 with TRBJ1-5; unclear D gene. The CDR3 has 15 residues. Germline loops: CDR1 MNHEY, CDR2 SMNVEV (reference sequence). Trimming left V 0 bases short and J 0 bases short, with 6 bases between. In DNA, the CDR3 is TGTGCCAGCAGTTTATCGAGGAATAGCAATCAGCCCCAGCATTTT. Translation: CASSLSRNSNQPQHF.

The gene calls are TRBV18 and TRBJ1-1; D unresolved. Germline-derived CDR1 and CDR2 are KGHSH and LQKENI. V was shortened by 4 bases and J by 4 bases, with 13 bases between the two germline ends. The CDR3 is 14 residues long. DNA of the CDR3: TGTGCCAGCTCACGGGAGGACGCCGGCACTGAAGCTTTCTTT. This gives the protein CASSREDAGTEAFF.